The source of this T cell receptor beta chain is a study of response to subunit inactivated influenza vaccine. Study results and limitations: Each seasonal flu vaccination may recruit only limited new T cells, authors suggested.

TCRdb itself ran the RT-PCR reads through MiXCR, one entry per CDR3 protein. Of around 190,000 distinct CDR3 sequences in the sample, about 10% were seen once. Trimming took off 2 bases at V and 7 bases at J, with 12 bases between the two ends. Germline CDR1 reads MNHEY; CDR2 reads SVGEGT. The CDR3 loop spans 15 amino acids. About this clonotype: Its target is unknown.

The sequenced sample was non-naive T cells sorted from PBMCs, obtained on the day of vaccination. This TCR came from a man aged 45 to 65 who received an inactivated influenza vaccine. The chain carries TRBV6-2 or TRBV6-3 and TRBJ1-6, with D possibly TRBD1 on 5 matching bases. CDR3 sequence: CASSYRRDGNSPLHF. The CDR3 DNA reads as TGTGCCAGCAGTTACCGCCGGGACGGAAATTCACCCCTCCACTTT.